These 17 T cell receptor beta chains came from one sample sequenced in a study of shared clonotypes between healthy human individuals. Measured with immunoSEQ multiplex PCR; TCRdb has only the in-frame clones, and not every one. The table lists about 580,000 clones, 98% of them singletons, with roughly 0.29% in the top ten. Naive-designated CD8 cells lacked CD45RO, were positively enriched for CCR7, and omitted terminally differentiated effector memory CD45RA+ cells. Sequenced material: naive CD8+ T cells sorted from blood. The receptors derive from a man aged 25-45 years in good health.

With respect to this clone: Other DNA sequences in the sample encode the same CDR3. The chain couples TRBV27 to TRBJ2-6; D is undetermined. Germline V lookup: CDR1 MNHEY, CDR2 SMNVEV (reference sequence). V lost 6 bases, J lost 0 bases, and 12 bases lay in between. The CDR3 is made up of 16 amino acids. The CDR3 sequence is CASSVLQSSGANVLTF. Here the CDR3 DNA reads TGTGCCAGCAGCGTTTTGCAGAGCTCTGGGGCCAACGTCCTGACTTTC.

The chain joins TRBV29-1 to TRBJ2-2, with no clear D. There are 13 residues in the CDR3. Germline V gives CDR1 SQVTM, CDR2 ANQGSEA. Trimming removed 4 bases at V and 8 bases at J, with 14 bases between. The CDR3, as DNA: TGCAGCGTTGTTGTTCATACTACGGGGGAGCTGTTTTTT. It translates to CSVVVHTTGELFF.

The chain links TRBV7-9 to TRBJ2-1; tentatively, D is TRBD2 (5 bases). Trimming removed 0 bases at V and 2 bases at J, with 11 bases between. The CDR3 covers 16 residues. The germline gives CDR1 SEHNR, CDR2 FQNEAQ (reference sequence). DNA of the CDR3: TGTGCCAGCAGCTTAGCGCCGGGATCTACCTACAATGAGCAGTTCTTC. Amino acid sequence: CASSLAPGSTYNEQFF. Combining the CDR3 with reference TRBV7-9 and TRBJ2-1 gives the whole variable domain DTGVSQNPRHKITKRGQNVTFRCDPISEHNRLYWYRQTLGQGPEFLTYFQNEAQLEKSRLLSDRFSAERPKGSFSTLEIQRTEQGDSAMYLCASSLAPGSTYNEQFFGPGTRLTVL.

The genes are TRBV28 and TRBJ2-7; D possibly corresponds to TRBD1 (5 bases). CDR1 and CDR2 (germline): MDHEN, SYDVKM. CDR3 length equals 13 residues. V was cut by 6 bases and J by 5 bases, with 14 bases left in between. Written as DNA, the CDR3 is TGTGCCAGCAGGTCACCTCAGGGTCACGAGCAGTACTTC. Amino acids: CASRSPQGHEQYF. The full variable domain, with the rest looked up from reference TRBV28 and TRBJ2-7, is DVKVTQSSRYLVKRTGEKVFLECVQDMDHENMFWYRQDPGLGLRLIYFSYDVKMKEKGDIPEGYSVSREKKERFSLILESASTNQTSMYLCASRSPQGHEQYFGPGTRLTVT.

The gene calls are TRBV7-9 and TRBJ2-2; 9 bases are shared with TRBD1. Losses at the gene ends were 1 base for V and 2 bases for J; bases not matched to a gene: 2. The germline V gene encodes CDR1 SEHNR and CDR2 FQNEAQ (reference sequence). The CDR3 runs 16 residues. CDR3 region: CASSLGDRVNTGELFF. The CDR3 DNA reads TGTGCCAGCAGCTTAGGGGACAGGGTTAACACCGGGGAGCTGTTTTTT.

CDR3 DNA: TGTGCCAGCAGCTTATTAATAGCGGGAGAGGAAGAGCAGTACTTC. Its translation: CASSLLIAGEEEQYF. The gene calls are TRBV7-2 and TRBJ2-7; 9 nucleotides match TRBD2. With 2 bases clipped from V and 7 bases from J, the junction kept 9 bases outside the gene matches. CDR3 length equals 15 residues. Germline CDR1 is SGHTA and CDR2 is FQGNSA.

V usage is TRBV18 and J usage is TRBJ1-2; D is unclear. The CDR3 is 21 amino acids. Per germline, CDR1 KGHSH and CDR2 LQKENI. Trimming stripped 4 bases from V and 3 bases from J, with 33 bases between. The CDR3 DNA reads TGTGCCAGCTCACTCCAAACCCGCAGGTCGGCGGACGCGAGATTGGACTATGGCTACACCTTC. Translation gives CASSLQTRRSADARLDYGYTF.

V gene TRBV7-9 combines with J gene TRBJ2-3; 9 bases map to TRBD2. Losses at the gene ends were 2 bases for V and 4 bases for J; bases not matched to a gene: 7. The CDR3 is 16 residues long. Germline CDR1 is SEHNR and CDR2 is FQNEAQ (reference sequence). The CDR3 here is CASSLSAGGPPDTQYF. The CDR3 coding sequence is TGTGCCAGCAGCTTATCCGCGGGAGGGCCCCCAGATACGCAGTATTTT. Using reference TRBV7-9 and TRBJ2-3 for the parts outside the CDR3, the full variable domain is DTGVSQNPRHKITKRGQNVTFRCDPISEHNRLYWYRQTLGQGPEFLTYFQNEAQLEKSRLLSDRFSAERPKGSFSTLEIQRTEQGDSAMYLCASSLSAGGPPDTQYFGPGTRLTVL.

The V and J genes are TRBV7-8 and TRBJ2-7; no reliable D call. The length of the CDR3 is 15 residues. Per the germline V gene, CDR1 is SGHVS and CDR2 is FQNEAQ. V dropped 1 base and J dropped 3 bases, with 13 bases sitting between them. The CDR3 bases are TGTGCCAGCAGCTTAGAACAGTCTCCCAGCTACGAGCAGTACTTC. Translated, it gives CASSLEQSPSYEQYF.

The chain combines TRBV6-6 with TRBJ1-2; TRBD1 matches at 7 bases. V lost 2 bases to trimming and J lost 3 bases; unmatched junction nucleotides: 3. The CDR3 extends over 14 amino acids. The germline gives CDR1 MNHNY, CDR2 SVGAGI (reference sequence). The CDR3 DNA sequence: TGTGCCAGCAGTTACGAGGGGACAGACTATGGCTACACCTTC. Translated: CASSYEGTDYGYTF.

The genes are TRBV29-1 and TRBJ2-2; no definite D call. The CDR3 has 13 amino acids. The ends were cut back, 5 bases at V and 2 bases at J, with 9 bases in the middle. CDR1 SQVTM and CDR2 ANQGSEA come from the germline V gene. The CDR3 bases are TGCAGCGTTTTACGGGTCAACACCGGGGAGCTGTTTTTT. Amino acids: CSVLRVNTGELFF.

This chain connects TRBV6-5 to TRBJ2-7; no definite D call. V shed 5 bases and J shed 2 bases, with 13 bases lying between them. The CDR3 sequence is 14 residues long. Germline V lookup: CDR1 MNHEY, CDR2 SVGAGI. CDR3 loop: CASSPYSVAYEQYF. The DNA of the CDR3 is TGTGCCAGCAGTCCCTACTCCGTTGCCTACGAGCAGTACTTC.

This clone is a singleton in its sample. The chain has TRBV28 and TRBJ2-1; possible D gene TRBD1, 5 bases. Trimming removed 3 bases at V and 2 bases at J, with 14 bases between. CDR1 and CDR2 from the germline V gene are MDHEN and SYDVKM. The CDR3 covers 16 residues. The CDR3 protein is CASSLGSRGPYNEQFF. Here the CDR3 DNA reads TGTGCCAGCAGTTTGGGCTCTAGGGGCCCCTACAATGAGCAGTTCTTC.

The chain is built from TRBV10-3 and TRBJ1-5, with D perhaps matching TRBD1 (6 bases). This CDR3 has 15 amino acids. Trimming took off 2 bases at V and 0 bases at J, with 8 bases between the two ends. Germline lookup yields CDR1 ENHRY and CDR2 SYGVKD. This chain's CDR3 is CAISEGQYSNQPQHF. In nucleotides, the CDR3 is TGTGCCATCAGTGAGGGACAGTATAGCAATCAGCCCCAGCATTTT.

The rearrangement uses TRBV4-2 and TRBJ1-4; TRBD1 might be the D (6 bases). Deletions cut 0 bases from V and 4 bases from J, with 12 bases between. Germline assignment: CDR1 LGHNA and CDR2 YNFKEQ. The CDR3 is 16 residues long. The CDR3 nucleotides are TGTGCCAGCAGCCAAGAGGCAGGGGAGAATAATGAAAAACTGTTTTTT. Its translation is CASSQEAGENNEKLFF.

This clone was observed a single time. V and J are TRBV6-5 and TRBJ2-5; 9 bases match TRBD2. The CDR3 is made up of 14 amino acids. Germline CDR1 reads MNHEY; CDR2 reads SVGAGI. V lost 5 bases, J lost 3 bases, and 4 bases stayed unmatched. This chain's CDR3 is CASSKRLAEETQYF. In nucleotides, the CDR3 is TGTGCCAGCAGTAAAAGACTAGCGGAAGAGACCCAGTACTTC.

Details on this clone: Given a much more abundant clone one base away, this may be a read error. Other DNA sequences from this sample encode an identical CDR3 as well. The chain has TRBV27 and TRBJ2-7; D uncertain. Germline V gene data show CDR1 as MNHEY and CDR2 as SMNVEV (reference sequence). The V end was cut by 1 base, the J end by 5 bases, with 6 bases between. The CDR3 extends over 12 amino acids. The CDR3 spells CASSLLGDEQYF. DNA for the CDR3: TGTGCCAGCAGTTTATTGGGCGACGAGCAGTACTTC.